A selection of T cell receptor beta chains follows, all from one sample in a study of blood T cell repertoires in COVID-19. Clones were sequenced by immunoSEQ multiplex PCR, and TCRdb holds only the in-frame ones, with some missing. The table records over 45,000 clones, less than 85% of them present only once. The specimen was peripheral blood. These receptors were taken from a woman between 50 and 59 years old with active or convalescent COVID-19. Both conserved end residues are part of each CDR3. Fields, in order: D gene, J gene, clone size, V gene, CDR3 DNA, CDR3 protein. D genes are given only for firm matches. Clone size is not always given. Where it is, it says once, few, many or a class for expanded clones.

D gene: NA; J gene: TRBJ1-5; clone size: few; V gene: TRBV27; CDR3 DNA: TGTGCCAGCAGTCAACAGGGCCTCAATCAGCCCCAGCATTTT; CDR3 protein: CASSQQGLNQPQHF
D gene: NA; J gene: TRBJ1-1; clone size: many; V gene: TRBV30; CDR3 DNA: TGTGCCTGGAAGGGAGGGGAGGGCACTGAAGCTTTCTTT; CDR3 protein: CAWKGGEGTEAFF
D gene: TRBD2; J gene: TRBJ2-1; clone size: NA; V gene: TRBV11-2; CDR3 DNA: TGTGCCAGCAGCTTATTTACTAGCGGGAGTATCTCCTACAATGAGCAGTTCTTC; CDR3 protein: CASSLFTSGSISYNEQFF
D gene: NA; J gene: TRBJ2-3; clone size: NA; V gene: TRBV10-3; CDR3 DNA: TGTGCCATCAGTGAACTTACCCAGGGCACAGATACGCAGTATTTT; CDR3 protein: CAISELTQGTDTQYF
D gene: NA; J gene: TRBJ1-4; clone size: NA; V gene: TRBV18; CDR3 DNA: TGTGCCAGCTCACCACTAACAGGAGATGAAAAACTGTTTTTT; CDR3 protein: CASSPLTGDEKLFF
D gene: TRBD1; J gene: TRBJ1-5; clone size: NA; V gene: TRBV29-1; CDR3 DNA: TGCAGCGTTGGGGACAGGGGAGGCAATCAGCCCCAGCATTTT; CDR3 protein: CSVGDRGGNQPQHF
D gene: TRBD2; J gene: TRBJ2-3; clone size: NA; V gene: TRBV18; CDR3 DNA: TGTGCCAGCTCACCTAGCGGGGACACAGATACGCAGTATTTT; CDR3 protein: CASSPSGDTDTQYF
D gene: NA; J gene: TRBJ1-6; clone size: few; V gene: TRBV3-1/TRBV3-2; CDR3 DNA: TGTGCCAGCAGCCAAGGAGGGGGTTCGGCGGCCCTCCACTTT; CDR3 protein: CASSQGGGSAALHF
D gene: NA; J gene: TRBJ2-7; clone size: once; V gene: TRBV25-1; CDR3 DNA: TGTGCCAGCAGTGAATACTCATACCTGAGTTACGAGCAGTACTTC; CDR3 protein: CASSEYSYLSYEQYF
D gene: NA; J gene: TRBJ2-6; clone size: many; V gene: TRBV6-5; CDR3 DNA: TGTGCCAGCAGTTACTCGATAGTACAGGGCAACGTCCTGACTTTC; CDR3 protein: CASSYSIVQGNVLTF
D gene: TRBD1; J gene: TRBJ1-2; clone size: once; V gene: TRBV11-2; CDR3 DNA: TGTGCCAGCAGCCAAGGACAGGTCGCCTATGGCTACACCTTC; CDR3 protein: CASSQGQVAYGYTF
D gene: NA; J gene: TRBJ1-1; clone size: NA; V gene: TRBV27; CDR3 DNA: TGTGCCAGCAGTTTGGGGAGGGAAGCTTTCTTT; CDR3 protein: CASSLGREAFF
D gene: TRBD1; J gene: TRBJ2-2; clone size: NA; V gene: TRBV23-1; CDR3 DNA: TGCGCCAGCAGTCAATCTTGGGGACAGGGGGTGAACACCGGGGAGCTGTTTTTT; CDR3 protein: CASSQSWGQGVNTGELFF
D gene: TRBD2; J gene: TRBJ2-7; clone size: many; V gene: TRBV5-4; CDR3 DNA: TGTGCCAGCAGCAATAGCGGGAGGGCATACGAGCAGTACTTC; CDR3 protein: CASSNSGRAYEQYF
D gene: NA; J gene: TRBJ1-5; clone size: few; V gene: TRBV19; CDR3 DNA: TGTGCCAGTAGTATAGATGGCAACAGTCTTAGCAATCAGCCCCAGCATTTT; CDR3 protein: CASSIDGNSLSNQPQHF
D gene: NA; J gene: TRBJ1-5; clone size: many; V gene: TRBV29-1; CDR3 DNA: TGCAGCGCCGGAGGGGGGGCCGATCAGCCCCAGCATTTT; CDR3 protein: CSAGGGADQPQHF
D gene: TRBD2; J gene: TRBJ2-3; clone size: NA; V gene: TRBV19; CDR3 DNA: TGTGCCAGTAGACCTGGACTAGCGGGCACAGATACGCAGTATTTT; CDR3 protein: CASRPGLAGTDTQYF
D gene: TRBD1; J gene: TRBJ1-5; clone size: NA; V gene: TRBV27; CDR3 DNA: TGTGCCAGCAGTTTAGGCGGGACAGGGCTCGGGAAGCCCCAGCATTTT; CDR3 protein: CASSLGGTGLGKPQHF
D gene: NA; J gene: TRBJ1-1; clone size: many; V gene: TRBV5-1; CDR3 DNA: TGCGCCAGCAGCTTGGTGTGGCCATCAGAAGCTTTCTTT; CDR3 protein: CASSLVWPSEAFF
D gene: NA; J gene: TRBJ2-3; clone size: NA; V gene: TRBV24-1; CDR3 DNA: TGTGCCACCAGTCCCGCGACTGGCAGCACAGATACGCAGTATTTT; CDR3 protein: CATSPATGSTDTQYF
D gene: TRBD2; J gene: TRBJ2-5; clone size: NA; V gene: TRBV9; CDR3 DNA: TGTGCCAGCAGCGTTGGACCTAGCGGAAATTACCAAGAGACCCAGTACTTC; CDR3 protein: CASSVGPSGNYQETQYF
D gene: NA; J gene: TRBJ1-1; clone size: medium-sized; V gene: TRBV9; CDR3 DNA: TGTGCCAGCAGCGTAGAAGGGGATCACACTGAAGCTTTCTTT; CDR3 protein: CASSVEGDHTEAFF
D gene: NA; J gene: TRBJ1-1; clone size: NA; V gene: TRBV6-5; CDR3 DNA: TGTGCCAGCAGGACACCTCCGACTGAAGCTTTCTTT; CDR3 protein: CASRTPPTEAFF
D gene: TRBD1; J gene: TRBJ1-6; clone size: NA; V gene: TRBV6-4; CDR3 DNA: TGTGCCAGCAGTGACACCGGGACAGGGAGTTCACCCCTCCACTTT; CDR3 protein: CASSDTGTGSSPLHF
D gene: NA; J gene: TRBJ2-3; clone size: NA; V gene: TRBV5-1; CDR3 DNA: TGCGCCAGCAGCTTGGGTGGAGGCGGAGCAGATACGCAGTATTTT; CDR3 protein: CASSLGGGGADTQYF
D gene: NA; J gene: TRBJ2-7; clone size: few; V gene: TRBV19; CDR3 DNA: TGTGCCAGTAGTATAGCACTCGCGGCCTACGAGCAGTACTTC; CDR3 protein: CASSIALAAYEQYF
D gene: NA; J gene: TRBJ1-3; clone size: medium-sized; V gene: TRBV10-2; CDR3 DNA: TGCGCCAGCAGTGACCGGGACAACTCTGGAAACACCATATATTTT; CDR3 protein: CASSDRDNSGNTIYF
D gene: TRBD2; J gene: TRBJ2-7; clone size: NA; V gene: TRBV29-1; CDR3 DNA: TGCAGCGTTCCCGGGACTAGCGGATCCTACGAGCAGTACTTC; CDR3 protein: CSVPGTSGSYEQYF
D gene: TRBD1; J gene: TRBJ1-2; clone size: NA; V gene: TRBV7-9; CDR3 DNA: TGTGCCAGCAGCTTAGGGTCTGGAGGGGGCAGCTATGGCTACACCTTC; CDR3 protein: CASSLGSGGGSYGYTF